Below, 7 T cell receptor beta chains from the same sample are listed, as sequenced in a study of blood T cell repertoires in COVID-19. Data came from immunoSEQ multiplex PCR; TCRdb stores just in-frame clones and leaves some out. The sample gives under 250,000 clones, around 85% of which show up once; approximately 9% is in the top ten. Material for sequencing was PBMCs or T cells enriched from blood (not recorded which). These receptor sequences come from a woman aged 45-59 years with acute COVID-19.

The genes are TRBV10-3 and TRBJ1-2; D unresolved. This CDR3 comprises 14 residues. V was pared by 0 bases and J by 6 bases, with 11 bases between. The germline V gene has CDR1 ENHRY and CDR2 SYGVKD. CDR3 amino acids: CAISESSPEDGYTF. The CDR3 DNA reads TGTGCCATCAGTGAGTCGTCCCCAGAGGATGGCTACACCTTC.

The sample holds one count of this clone. The chain is built from TRBV19 and TRBJ1-1; perhaps TRBD1 as D (5 bases). Trimming left V 3 bases short and J 0 bases short, with 14 bases between. The CDR3 consists of 16 residues. CDR1 is LNHDA, CDR2 SQIVND, per germline (reference sequence). Written as DNA, the CDR3 is TGTGCCAGTAGTATCCGGTCAGGGATGATGAACACTGAAGCTTTCTTT. Translated: CASSIRSGMMNTEAFF.

The table lists this clone with a few counts. The gene calls are TRBV2 and TRBJ1-1; D is unresolved. Trimming removed 6 bases from V and 1 base from J, with 9 bases in between. Germline V CDR1 and CDR2: SNHLY, FYNNEI. The CDR3 runs 13 residues. CDR3 amino acids: CASRARGNTEAFF. The CDR3 DNA is TGTGCCAGCAGGGCCCGAGGGAACACTGAAGCTTTCTTT.

J is TRBJ2-2 and V is TRBV30, with D hard to call. From germline, CDR1 is GTSNPN and CDR2 SVGIG (reference sequence). This CDR3 is built from 13 residues. The V and J ends lost 0 bases and 6 bases respectively, with 8 bases between them. In DNA, the CDR3 is TGTGCCTGGAGTGTTAGTCTACCCGGGGAGCTGTTTTTT. This encodes CAWSVSLPGELFF. Supplemented by reference TRBV30 and TRBJ2-2, the full variable domain reads SQTIHQWPATLVQPVGSPLSLECTVEGTSNPNLYWYRQAAGRGLQLLFYSVGIGQISSEVPQNLSASRPQDRQFILSSKKLLLSDSGFYLCAWSVSLPGELFFGEGSRLTVL.

The chain combines TRBV5-1 with TRBJ1-2; no clear D. Trimming pared 5 bases from V and 3 bases from J, leaving 17 bases between. The CDR3 consists of 15 residues. Germline assignment: CDR1 SGHRS and CDR2 YFSETQ. CDR3 DNA: TGCGCCAGCAGGCTTAACGCAAAGCAAGACTATGGCTACACCTTC. This codes for CASRLNAKQDYGYTF.

The chain couples TRBV30 to TRBJ1-1; possibly TRBD1 for D (5 bases). CDR1 is GTSNPN and CDR2 is SVGIG in the germline V gene (reference sequence). This CDR3 is 14 amino acids long. V was cut by 3 bases and J by 1 base, with 12 bases left in between. CDR3 region: CAWSLWGENTEAFF. For the CDR3, the DNA is TGTGCCTGGAGCCTCTGGGGGGAGAACACTGAAGCTTTCTTT.

The chain carries TRBV5-6 and TRBJ2-2; 9 nucleotides align to TRBD2. The CDR3 length is 17 residues. Germline V gives CDR1 SGHDT, CDR2 YYEEEE. Losses at the gene ends were 0 bases for V and 4 bases for J; bases not matched to a gene: 7. CDR3 region: CASSLEGGGAFTGELFF. In nucleotides, the CDR3 is TGTGCCAGCAGCTTGGAAGGCGGGGGGGCCTTCACCGGGGAGCTGTTTTTT.